The 5 T cell receptor beta chains given below trace back to one sample, sequenced in a study of T cell responses to AZD1222 COVID-19 vaccine. TCRdb keeps only in-frame clones here, not all; method: immunoSEQ multiplex PCR. The table lists roughly 100,000 clones, about 91% of them singletons. This material consisted of peripheral blood, taken 28 days after the second AZD1222 dose. Source of these receptors: an adult who received the AZD1222 COVID-19 vaccine.

The rearrangement uses TRBV19 and TRBJ1-2; D is undetermined. Trimming pared 10 bases from V and 7 bases from J, leaving 22 bases between. CDR3 length equals 14 residues. The germline CDR1 and CDR2 sequences are LNHDA and SQIVND (reference sequence). CDR3 coding DNA: TGTGCCACCCAAACTGCCGGACGGTCCTCTGGCTACACCTTC. This encodes CATQTAGRSSGYTF.

This clone was counted once. The rearrangement links TRBV5-4 to TRBJ1-1; 8 nucleotides match TRBD1. J lost 1 base, V lost 4 bases, and 6 bases had no gene match. CDR1 SGHNT and CDR2 YYREEE come from the germline V gene (reference sequence). The CDR3 sequence is 15 residues long. Written as DNA, the CDR3 is TGTGCCAGCAGCGGAATTGGGACAGGGAACACTGAAGCTTTCTTT. Translating it yields CASSGIGTGNTEAFF.

The gene calls are TRBV9 and TRBJ2-1; a weak D match, TRBD2 (6 bases). V gave up 4 bases and J gave up 3 bases, with 14 bases separating them. Germline CDR1 is SGDLS and CDR2 is YYNGEE. CDR3 length: 15 residues. In DNA, the CDR3 is TGTGCCAGCAGCTTATCGGGGGACGACTACAATGAGCAGTTCTTC. Amino acids: CASSLSGDDYNEQFF.

The V call is TRBV24-1, the J call TRBJ2-7, with D possibly matching TRBD1 (6 bases). Germline V lookup: CDR1 KGHDR, CDR2 SFDVKD. The CDR3 is 11 residues long. V lost 4 bases and J lost 10, with 10 bases in between. DNA for the CDR3: TGTGCCACCAGTGAAGGGGGTAGCCAGTACTTC. Amino acid sequence: CATSEGGSQYF.

CDR3 nucleotides: TGTGCCAGCAGTGGCCAAGGGATGGGTCAGCCCCAGCATTTT. This gives the protein CASSGQGMGQPQHF. The rearrangement joins TRBV2 to TRBJ1-5; D ambiguous. The V gene's germline CDR1 is SNHLY and CDR2 FYNNEI. The CDR3 has 14 amino acids. Between the trimmed V and J ends, which lost 4 bases and 6 bases, there was a span of 13 bases.